The 23 T cell receptor beta chains given below trace back to one sample, sequenced in a study of blood T cell repertoires in COVID-19. Sequencing used immunoSEQ multiplex PCR; TCRdb keeps in-frame clones, though not all of them. The sample shows fewer than 300,000 clones, more than 70% of them seen only once. The source material was peripheral blood. The receptor set was obtained from a woman aged 45 to 65 with acute or convalescent COVID-19.

This clone was picked up a small number of times. This chain links TRBV28 with TRBJ1-2; D unclear. Germline V gene sequence: CDR1 MDHEN, CDR2 SYDVKM. This CDR3 has 14 residues. The V end was cut by 2 bases, the J end by 5 bases, with 12 bases between. In DNA, the CDR3 is TGTGCCAGCAGTTTACCTGGCTCGGGGTATGGCTACACCTTC. This sequence encodes CASSLPGSGYGYTF.

The V call is TRBV7-7, the J call TRBJ2-5; a possible D gene is TRBD1 (5 bases). The V and J ends lost 5 bases and 1 base respectively, with 8 bases between them. The CDR3 loop spans 13 amino acids. Per germline, CDR1 SSHAT and CDR2 FNYEAQ (reference sequence). CDR3 loop: CASSDDSQETQYF. CDR3 sequence (DNA): TGTGCCAGCAGCGACGACAGCCAAGAGACCCAGTACTTC.

This chain links TRBV28 with TRBJ2-1, with 9 bases that match TRBD2. The length of the CDR3 is 16 residues. CDR1 MDHEN and CDR2 SYDVKM come from the germline V gene. J lost 8 bases, V lost 7 bases, and 15 bases had no gene match. The CDR3 sequence: CASTAGGASGTDEQFF. The CDR3 nucleotides are TGTGCCAGCACCGCGGGTGGGGCTAGCGGGACCGATGAGCAGTTCTTC.

The chain uses TRBV27 and TRBJ1-5; no clear D. Germline CDR1 is MNHEY and CDR2 is SMNVEV (reference sequence). Trimming shortened V by 6 bases and J by 2 bases, and 8 bases separated the two germline ends. This CDR3 has 13 residues. This chain's CDR3 is CASSEQGNQPQHF. In DNA form, the CDR3 reads TGTGCCAGCAGCGAACAAGGCAATCAGCCCCAGCATTTT.

This chain links TRBV9 with TRBJ2-1; 7 positions agree with TRBD2. V was pared by 0 bases and J by 4 bases, with 7 bases of the junction left unmatched. CDR1 is SGDLS and CDR2 is YYNGEE in the germline V gene. The CDR3 is 16 amino acids. This chain's CDR3 is CASSVGLAEGYNEQFF. Written as DNA, the CDR3 is TGTGCCAGCAGCGTAGGGCTAGCGGAAGGTTACAATGAGCAGTTCTTC.

This clone has only a few counts. The genes are TRBV5-5 and TRBJ1-2; D gene uncertain. The CDR3 covers 15 residues. V was clipped by 0 bases and J by 0 bases, with 9 bases between them. In germline, CDR1 is SGHKS, CDR2 YYEKEE (reference sequence). CDR3 protein: CASSLVGPANYGYTF. CDR3 DNA: TGTGCCAGCAGCTTGGTTGGGCCAGCTAACTATGGCTACACCTTC.

In this sample, this clone turned up once. The chain carries TRBV7-9 and TRBJ1-1; 7 positions match TRBD1. The CDR3 consists of 15 residues. The germline V gene encodes CDR1 SEHNR and CDR2 FQNEAQ (reference sequence). The J segment lost 0 bases and the V segment lost 5 bases, leaving 6 bases of the junction unmatched. CDR3 nucleotide sequence: TGTGCCAGCAGCCTAAGACAGGGTATGAACACTGAAGCTTTCTTT. As protein: CASSLRQGMNTEAFF.

The chain has TRBV18 and TRBJ1-1, with D tentatively TRBD1 (6 bases). This CDR3 has 18 amino acids. Germline CDR1 reads KGHSH; CDR2 reads LQKENI. Trimming left V 3 bases short and J 0 bases short, with 20 bases between. CDR3 protein: CASSPRGGSAGVNTEAFF. CDR3 bases: TGTGCCAGCTCACCTCGGGGGGGGAGCGCAGGGGTGAACACTGAAGCTTTCTTT.

This chain uses TRBV28 with TRBJ1-4; D is ambiguous. Germline V gene data show CDR1 as MDHEN and CDR2 as SYDVKM. The V and J ends lost 4 bases and 3 bases respectively, with 12 bases between them. CDR3 length: 15 amino acids. The CDR3 loop reads CASSSLGTANEKLFF. The CDR3 bases are TGTGCCAGCAGTTCTCTAGGCACGGCTAATGAAAAACTGTTTTTT.

For the CDR3, the DNA is TGTGCCAGCAGCTGGGGAGACAGGGCGTTGAACACTGAAGCTTTCTTT. This translates into CASSWGDRALNTEAFF. The V gene is TRBV7-2, the J gene TRBJ1-1, with 7 positions matching TRBD1. Germline V gene sequence: CDR1 SGHTA, CDR2 FQGNSA. The junction had 8 bases not matched to a gene; V was cut back by 4 bases and J by 0 bases. This CDR3 spans 16 amino acids. Based on the CDR3 plus reference TRBV7-2 and TRBJ1-1, the full variable domain is GAGVSQSPSNKVTEKGKDVELRCDPISGHTALYWYRQSLGQGLEFLIYFQGNSAPDKSGLPSDRFSAERTGGSVSTLTIQRTQQEDSAVYLCASSWGDRALNTEAFFGQGTRLTVV.

V gene TRBV9 combines with J gene TRBJ2-7, with 9 bases identical to TRBD1. Germline V gene sequence: CDR1 SGDLS, CDR2 YYNGEE. The CDR3 extends over 14 amino acids. The V segment lost 4 bases and the J segment 2 bases; nucleotides outside the gene matches: 4. CDR3 region: CASSIRTGAYEQYF. CDR3 in DNA: TGTGCCAGCAGCATCCGGACAGGGGCCTACGAGCAGTACTTC.

The table lists this clone with a count of one. V is TRBV5-6 and J is TRBJ2-1; tentatively, D is TRBD1 (5 bases). CDR1 SGHDT and CDR2 YYEEEE come from the germline V gene. The length of the CDR3 is 15 residues. V lost 2 bases to trimming and J lost 8 bases, with 17 bases between them. This CDR3 is CASSFLGPGVDEQFF. In DNA form, the CDR3 reads TGTGCCAGCAGCTTTCTGGGGCCGGGTGTTGATGAGCAGTTCTTC. Filled out from reference TRBV5-6 and TRBJ2-1, the complete variable domain reads DAGVTQSPTHLIKTRGQQVTLRCSPKSGHDTVSWYQQALGQGPQFIFQYYEEEERQRGNFPDRFSGHQFPNYSSELNVNALLLGDSALYLCASSFLGPGVDEQFFGPGTRLTVL.

This clone was detected a few times. The V call is TRBV27, the J call TRBJ2-7; tentative D call: TRBD1 (6 bases). The CDR3 covers 13 residues. Germline assignment: CDR1 MNHEY and CDR2 SMNVEV (reference sequence). The V gene lost 5 bases and the J gene lost 3 bases, with 11 bases spanning the gap. The CDR3 nucleotides are TGTGCCAGCAGTCCCCGACAGGACTACGAGCAGTACTTC. This encodes CASSPRQDYEQYF.

The chain employs TRBV29-1 and TRBJ1-1, with D maybe TRBD1 (5 bases). V lost 3 bases and J lost 6, with 11 bases in between. The germline V gene has CDR1 SQVTM and CDR2 ANQGSEA. This CDR3 comprises 12 residues. The CDR3 sequence is CSVDEQASEAFF. Here the CDR3 DNA reads TGCAGCGTTGACGAACAGGCCTCTGAAGCTTTCTTT.

V is TRBV5-4 and J is TRBJ2-1; 9 positions agree with TRBD1. J was trimmed by 4 bases and V by 1 base; bases with no gene match: 3. This CDR3 spans 15 amino acids. Germline V gene data show CDR1 as SGHNT and CDR2 as YYREEE (reference sequence). CDR3 nucleotides: TGTGCCAGCAGCTTGACCGGGACAGGGTACAATGAGCAGTTCTTC. Translated, it gives CASSLTGTGYNEQFF.

This clone was detected once. The gene calls are TRBV4-1 and TRBJ2-1; TRBD1 matches at 7 bases. The ends lost 1 base at V and 6 bases at J; junction bases unmatched: 3. The CDR3 loop spans 14 amino acids. The germline V gene encodes CDR1 MGHRA and CDR2 YSYEKL. CDR3 DNA: TGCGCCAGCAGCCAAGGGGACAGACCCAATGAGCAGTTCTTC. This codes for CASSQGDRPNEQFF.

This clone was detected only once. The chain carries TRBV6-4 and TRBJ2-3, with a weak D call TRBD2 (7 bases). Germline V gives CDR1 MRHNA, CDR2 SNTAGT. CDR3 size: 14 residues. V dropped 8 bases and J dropped 5 bases, with 17 bases sitting between them. CDR3 sequence: CASAAEGGGDTQYF. The CDR3 DNA reads TGTGCCAGCGCGGCCGAGGGAGGGGGAGATACGCAGTATTTT.

V is TRBV19 and J is TRBJ2-3; D is perhaps TRBD2 (6 bases). Germline V gene data show CDR1 as LNHDA and CDR2 as SQIVND (reference sequence). The CDR3 spans 15 residues. V lost 5 bases, J lost 0 bases, and 12 bases lay in between. DNA for the CDR3: TGTGCCAGTAGTGTCGGGACTTCTAGCACAGATACGCAGTATTTT. Translation: CASSVGTSSTDTQYF.

V is TRBV7-6 and J is TRBJ1-4; a possible D gene is TRBD1 (6 bases). Trimming shortened V by 1 base and J by 6 bases, and 18 bases separated the two germline ends. The germline V gene has CDR1 SGHVS and CDR2 FNYEAQ. The CDR3 is 17 residues long. In DNA, the CDR3 is TGTGCCAGCAGCTTAGGTGGTCGGGGGGCGCGGGATGAAAAACTGTTTTTT. Protein: CASSLGGRGARDEKLFF.

The rearrangement links TRBV5-5 to TRBJ2-2; a possible D gene is TRBD1 (6 bases). The V end was cut by 3 bases, the J end by 1 base, with 13 bases between. Germline lookup yields CDR1 SGHKS and CDR2 YYEKEE (reference sequence). The CDR3 is 16 amino acids. The CDR3 DNA reads TGTGCCAGCAGCTCATGGACAGAGAAGAACACCGGGGAGCTGTTTTTT. It is translated as CASSSWTEKNTGELFF.

This chain uses TRBV4-3 with TRBJ1-2; D call uncertain. Per germline, CDR1 LGHNA and CDR2 YSLEER. Deletions cut 4 bases from V and 0 bases from J, with 12 bases between. This CDR3 region has 15 residues. CDR3 DNA sequence: TGCGCCAGCAGCCCCCGGGAGTTAGCTAACTATGGCTACACCTTC. It yields the protein CASSPRELANYGYTF.

This clone occurred a few times. This sequence joins TRBV18 and TRBJ2-7; perhaps TRBD1 as D (5 bases). The CDR3 has 13 residues. CDR1 and CDR2 (germline): KGHSH, LQKENI. V was pared by 2 bases and J by 4 bases, with 9 bases between. The CDR3 DNA reads TGTGCCAGCTCACCAACCCAGGGATACGAGCAGTACTTC. Its protein is CASSPTQGYEQYF. The full variable domain, completed using reference TRBV18 and TRBJ2-7, is NAGVMQNPRHLVRRRGQEARLRCSPMKGHSHVYWYRQLPEEGLKFMVYLQKENIIDESGMPKERFSAEFPKEGPSILRIQQVVRGDSAAYFCASSPTQGYEQYFGPGTRLTVT.

This chain connects TRBV13 to TRBJ2-3; D is unresolved. Germline assignment: CDR1 PRHDT and CDR2 FYEKMQ (reference sequence). V lost 3 bases to trimming and J lost 2 bases, with 9 bases between them. The CDR3 length is 14 residues. CDR3 protein: CASSFGSNTDTQYF. The CDR3 region has the DNA TGTGCCAGCAGCTTCGGTTCCAACACAGATACGCAGTATTTT.